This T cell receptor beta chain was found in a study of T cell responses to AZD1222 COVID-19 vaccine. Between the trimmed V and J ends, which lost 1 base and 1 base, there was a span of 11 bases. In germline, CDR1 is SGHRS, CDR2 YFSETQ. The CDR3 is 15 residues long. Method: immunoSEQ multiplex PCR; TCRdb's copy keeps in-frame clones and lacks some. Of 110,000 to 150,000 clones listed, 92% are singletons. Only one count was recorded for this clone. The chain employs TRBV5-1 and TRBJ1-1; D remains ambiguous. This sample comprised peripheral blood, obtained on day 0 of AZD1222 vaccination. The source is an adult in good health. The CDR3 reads CASSLKAAKNTEAFF. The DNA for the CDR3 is TGCGCCAGCAGCTTGAAGGCGGCGAAGAACACTGAAGCTTTCTTT.